Below, 13 T cell receptor beta chains from the same sample are listed, as sequenced in a study of blood T cell repertoires in COVID-19. Sequenced by immunoSEQ multiplex PCR; TCRdb stores in-frame clones only, minus some. Of over 250,000 clones listed, approximately 93% are singletons. The sequencing input was peripheral blood. These TCRs come from a woman in her thirties with COVID-19, enrolled during active disease.

The gene calls are TRBV7-9 and TRBJ2-7; 9 bases agree with TRBD2. The CDR3 is 15 residues long. Losses at the gene ends were 6 bases for V and 1 base for J; bases not matched to a gene: 7. The germline V gene encodes CDR1 SEHNR and CDR2 FQNEAQ (reference sequence). The CDR3 sequence: CASSPPGLASYEQYF. For the CDR3, the DNA is TGTGCCAGCAGTCCGCCGGGACTAGCTTCCTACGAGCAGTACTTC.

The chain joins TRBV24-1 to TRBJ2-3; 7 positions agree with TRBD1. J lost 5 bases, V lost 2 bases, and 6 bases had no gene match. The V gene's germline CDR1 is KGHDR and CDR2 SFDVKD. This CDR3 region has 15 residues. Here the CDR3 reads CATSDWQGEGDTQYF. DNA for the CDR3: TGTGCCACCAGTGATTGGCAGGGGGAAGGAGATACGCAGTATTTT.

The chain joins TRBV11-2 to TRBJ2-5; 9 bases match TRBD2. The CDR3 loop spans 16 amino acids. Germline CDR1 SGHAT, CDR2 FQNNGV. With 0 bases clipped from V and 3 bases from J, the junction kept 5 bases outside the gene matches. CDR3 region: CASSLDGSSGKETQYF. In nucleotides, the CDR3 is TGTGCCAGCAGCTTAGATGGGTCTAGCGGGAAAGAGACCCAGTACTTC.

The genes are TRBV11-3 and TRBJ2-1; D gene uncertain. CDR3 size: 13 residues. CDR1 is SGHNT and CDR2 is YENEEA in the germline V gene. Between the trimmed V and J ends, which lost 4 bases and 4 bases, there was a span of 8 bases. The CDR3 region is CASSSSQYNEQFF. In nucleotides, the CDR3 is TGTGCCAGCAGCTCCTCCCAGTACAATGAGCAGTTCTTC. Full variable domain (outside the CDR3, taken from reference TRBV11-3 and TRBJ2-1): EAGVVQSPRYKIIEKKQPVAFWCNPISGHNTLYWYLQNLGQGPELLIRYENEEAVDDSQLPKDRFSAERLKGVDSTLKIQPAELGDSAVYLCASSSSQYNEQFFGPGTRLTVL.

This chain connects TRBV19 to TRBJ1-5, with D possibly TRBD1 on 6 matching bases. The CDR3 runs 14 residues. Trimming removed 4 bases from V and 5 bases from J, with 12 bases in between. Per the germline V gene, CDR1 is LNHDA and CDR2 is SQIVND (reference sequence). The CDR3 coding sequence is TGTGCCAGTAGTACTGACAGGTGGTATCAGCCCCAGCATTTT. Residues: CASSTDRWYQPQHF.

The chain carries TRBV19 and TRBJ1-1; 7 positions agree with TRBD1. The J segment lost 0 bases and the V segment lost 4 bases, leaving 14 bases of the junction unmatched. CDR1 is LNHDA and CDR2 is SQIVND in the germline V gene (reference sequence). The CDR3 is made up of 18 amino acids. Here the CDR3 DNA reads TGTGCCAGTAGTACTCGGACAGGTTCTGCGCTGATGAACACTGAAGCTTTCTTT. Its protein product is CASSTRTGSALMNTEAFF.

This clone came up once. V and J are TRBV10-2 and TRBJ1-5, with D unresolved. Germline CDR1 reads WSHSY; CDR2 reads SAAADI. Between the trimmed V and J ends, which lost 4 bases and 7 bases, there was a span of 17 bases. This CDR3 region has 15 residues. CDR3 nucleotide sequence: TGCGCCAGCAGTGGAACCGGTGAGGTAAACCAGCCCCAGCATTTT. It codes for CASSGTGEVNQPQHF.

Only one count was recorded for this clone. This chain links TRBV7-9 with TRBJ2-5, with 10 bases identical to TRBD1. After removal of 3 bases from V and 0 bases from J, the junction contained 7 bases not matched to a gene. CDR1 and CDR2 (germline): SEHNR, FQNEAQ (reference sequence). This CDR3 has 17 residues. The CDR3 protein is CASSLRGTGDHQETQYF. The CDR3, as DNA: TGTGCCAGCAGCTTGAGAGGGACAGGGGATCACCAAGAGACCCAGTACTTC.

This chain connects TRBV14 to TRBJ2-2; D call uncertain. CDR3 length: 13 amino acids. CDR1 is SGHDN and CDR2 is FVKESK in the germline V gene. The germline V and J ends were trimmed by 1 base and 3 bases, with 3 bases remaining between them. CDR3: CASSQVYTGELFF. DNA for the CDR3: TGTGCCAGCAGCCAAGTCTACACCGGGGAGCTGTTTTTT.

The CDR3, as DNA: TGTGCCAGTAGTCAAGGACCACAAGGGGACACTGAAGCTTTCTTT. Residues: CASSQGPQGDTEAFF. V gene TRBV19 combines with J gene TRBJ1-1; a weak D match, TRBD1 (5 bases). CDR3 length: 15 residues. CDR1 and CDR2 from the germline V gene are LNHDA and SQIVND (reference sequence). Trimming removed 5 bases at V and 3 bases at J, with 16 bases between.

The J gene is TRBJ1-2, the V gene TRBV3-1 (or the pseudogene TRBV3-2); tentative D call: TRBD1 (5 bases). Germline V gene lookup returns CDR1 LGHDT and CDR2 YNNKEL (reference sequence). V shed 4 bases and J shed 8 bases, with 14 bases lying between them. This CDR3 region has 13 residues. Here the CDR3 DNA reads TGTGCCAGCAGCCTTATGGGGGGGTACGGCTACACCTTC. Translation gives CASSLMGGYGYTF.

V is TRBV10-3 and J is TRBJ1-2, with TRBD1 matching over 7 bases. The CDR3 loop spans 14 amino acids. The ends lost 4 bases at V and 0 bases at J; junction bases unmatched: 2. Germline assignment: CDR1 ENHRY and CDR2 SYGVKD. The CDR3 bases are TGTGCCATCAGTGGGGACAGAACTAACTATGGCTACACCTTC. Translating gives CAISGDRTNYGYTF.

This CDR3 is CASSLGPGQDVTGELFF. CDR3 nucleotides: TGTGCCAGCAGCTTAGGCCCGGGACAGGACGTCACCGGGGAGCTGTTTTTT. The V call is TRBV11-3, the J call TRBJ2-2, with 8 positions matching TRBD1. In germline, CDR1 is SGHNT, CDR2 YENEEA. There are 17 residues in the CDR3. V gave up 1 base and J gave up 4 bases; unmatched junction bases: 8.